These 27 T cell receptor beta chains were sequenced from one sample in a study of T cell clonotyping in hematopoietic cell transplantation. Data came from immunoSEQ multiplex PCR; TCRdb stores just in-frame clones and leaves some out. The sample has roughly 6,800 clones; about 87% are singletons. Sequenced here: PBMCs, sampled 100 days after allogeneic stem cell transplant. These receptors came from a male patient between 50 and 60 years old who had an allogeneic stem cell transplant from a related donor, so the T cells may come from the graft donor. Some clones in this sample may be carry-over from other donors' samples.

By sample share, this clone is large (0.1 to 1%). The chain carries TRBV5-6 and TRBJ2-7, with D perhaps matching TRBD1 (5 bases). The CDR3 runs 14 residues. The ends were cut back, 3 bases at V and 4 bases at J, with 14 bases in the middle. The V gene's germline CDR1 is SGHDT and CDR2 YYEEEE. The CDR3 DNA reads TGTGCCAGCAGCTCGGAATTCAGGGCTTACGAGCAGTACTTC. It codes for CASSSEFRAYEQYF.

V gene TRBV10-3 combines with J gene TRBJ2-7, with D tentatively TRBD1 (6 bases). This CDR3 is built from 13 residues. V dropped 3 bases and J dropped 5 bases, with 11 bases sitting between them. Germline V lookup: CDR1 ENHRY, CDR2 SYGVKD. The CDR3 spells CAISESQGHEQYF. In DNA form, the CDR3 reads TGTGCCATCAGTGAAAGTCAGGGGCACGAGCAGTACTTC.

This chain uses TRBV5-1 with TRBJ2-4, with TRBD1 identical over 8 bases. Germline-derived CDR1 and CDR2 are SGHRS and YFSETQ. The CDR3 runs to 13 residues. V was clipped by 1 base and J by 7 bases; unmatched bases: 1. In nucleotides, the CDR3 is TGCGCCAGCAGCTTGACAGGGGGGAACATTCAGTACTTC. Translation: CASSLTGGNIQYF.

This clone was recorded once. V usage is TRBV2 and J usage is TRBJ1-2; D gene uncertain. This CDR3 is built from 14 residues. The V and J ends lost 2 bases and 4 bases respectively, with 11 bases between them. Germline CDR1 reads SNHLY; CDR2 reads FYNNEI. The CDR3 sequence: CASSEWRPSYGYTF. CDR3 bases: TGTGCCAGCAGTGAATGGAGGCCGAGCTATGGCTACACCTTC.

The sample holds a few counts of this clone. CDR3 nucleotide sequence: TGTGCCAGCAGCTTTGAACAGACCCCCTACGAGCAGTACTTC. Residues: CASSFEQTPYEQYF. The V gene is TRBV5-6, the J gene TRBJ2-7; D unclear. In germline, CDR1 is SGHDT, CDR2 YYEEEE. V gave up 2 bases and J gave up 2 bases, with 11 bases separating them. CDR3 length: 14 residues.

J is TRBJ1-2 and V is TRBV6-1; 8 nucleotides line up with TRBD1. The length of the CDR3 is 14 residues. Losses at the gene ends were 10 bases for V and 3 bases for J; bases not matched to a gene: 10. Germline V gene lookup returns CDR1 MNHNS and CDR2 SASEGT. This CDR3 reads CATQGGQVYYGYTF. CDR3 bases: TGTGCCACTCAGGGGGGACAGGTGTACTATGGCTACACCTTC.

This clone was recorded once. The chain couples TRBV25-1 to TRBJ1-2; TRBD1 matches 10 bases. Germline CDR1 is MGHDK and CDR2 is SYGVNS. V was pared by 4 bases and J by 7 bases, with 15 bases of the junction left unmatched. The CDR3 spans 17 residues. The CDR3 DNA reads TGTGCCAGCAGTGGGGGACAGGGGTCCTCCCTTTCGTCTGGCTACACCTTC. Protein: CASSGGQGSSLSSGYTF.

The CDR3: CASSSRGQGHGYTF. CDR3 DNA sequence: TGTGCCAGCAGTTCCCGAGGACAGGGCCATGGCTACACCTTC. The chain recombines TRBV6-6 with TRBJ1-2; 8 nucleotides align to TRBD1. From germline, CDR1 is MNHNY and CDR2 SVGAGI (reference sequence). The junction had 7 bases not matched to a gene; V was cut back by 4 bases and J by 6 bases. The CDR3 spans 14 residues.

This sequence joins TRBV5-6 and TRBJ2-7, with unresolved D. This CDR3 is built from 14 residues. V was clipped by 0 bases and J by 7 bases, with 14 bases between them. Per the germline V gene, CDR1 is SGHDT and CDR2 is YYEEEE. The CDR3 loop is CASSLGPLEREQYF. The CDR3 nucleotides read TGTGCCAGCAGCTTGGGACCGCTGGAAAGGGAGCAGTACTTC.

This sequence joins TRBV6-5 and TRBJ2-2; possible D gene TRBD2, 5 bases. V dropped 5 bases and J dropped 6 bases, with 13 bases sitting between them. The CDR3 runs to 14 residues. Germline CDR1 and CDR2: MNHEY and SVGAGI. CDR3 sequence (DNA): TGTGCCAGCAGTATTACGAGGGAACCCGGGGAGCTGTTTTTT. Its translation is CASSITREPGELFF.

The V and J genes are TRBV6-5 and TRBJ1-1; tentative D call: TRBD1 (5 bases). The germline V and J ends were trimmed by 6 bases and 5 bases, with 16 bases remaining between them. The germline gives CDR1 MNHEY, CDR2 SVGAGI. The length of the CDR3 is 14 residues. This chain's CDR3 is CASRRTGRGTEAFF. The CDR3 nucleotides read TGTGCCAGCAGAAGAACGGGACGCGGAACTGAAGCTTTCTTT.

The chain joins TRBV7-8 to TRBJ1-2; D unresolved. There are 14 residues in the CDR3. V was clipped by 5 bases and J by 8 bases, with 18 bases between them. The germline V gene encodes CDR1 SGHVS and CDR2 FQNEAQ. This CDR3 reads CASSPWAVGRGYTF. The CDR3 DNA is TGTGCCAGCAGCCCTTGGGCGGTCGGTCGAGGCTACACCTTC.

The CDR3 sequence: CASSLGGLAGEQYF. CDR3 coding DNA: TGCGCCAGCAGCTTGGGGGGACTAGCGGGGGAGCAGTACTTC. The J gene is TRBJ2-7, the V gene TRBV5-1, with TRBD2 matching 13 bases. This CDR3 comprises 14 residues. Per the germline V gene, CDR1 is SGHRS and CDR2 is YFSETQ. After removal of 0 bases from V and 7 bases from J, the junction contained 1 base not matched to a gene.

The V call is TRBV27, the J call TRBJ1-1, with D tentatively TRBD1 (6 bases). The CDR3 spans 15 residues. From germline, CDR1 is MNHEY and CDR2 SMNVEV (reference sequence). Trimming cost V 3 bases and J 2 bases, with 13 bases left between them. The CDR3 DNA reads TGTGCCAGCAGTTTCCAGGGGCCTCCCAACACTGAAGCTTTCTTT. Residues: CASSFQGPPNTEAFF.

This chain joins TRBV30 and TRBJ2-5; TRBD2 agrees at 11 bases. After removal of 7 bases from V and 5 bases from J, the junction contained 6 bases not matched to a gene. This CDR3 region has 13 residues. CDR1 is GTSNPN and CDR2 is SVGIG in the germline V gene (reference sequence). The CDR3 here is CAFSGGARETQYF. As DNA, the CDR3 is TGTGCCTTTAGCGGGGGGGCCCGGGAGACCCAGTACTTC.

The chain combines TRBV5-1 with TRBJ2-7, with 10 bases that match TRBD2. Germline trimming cut 0 bases from V and 2 bases from J; bases unmatched to any gene: 5. The CDR3 consists of 16 residues. Germline CDR1 reads SGHRS; CDR2 reads YFSETQ. This CDR3 is CASSLVSSGSPYEQYF. The CDR3 region has the DNA TGCGCCAGCAGCTTGGTTTCTAGCGGGAGCCCCTACGAGCAGTACTTC.

The chain couples TRBV2 to TRBJ1-2; D gene unclear. Trimming took off 1 base at V and 4 bases at J, with 10 bases between the two ends. The V gene's germline CDR1 is SNHLY and CDR2 FYNNEI. This CDR3 spans 14 amino acids. This CDR3 is CASSEGQEGYGYTF. CDR3 sequence (DNA): TGTGCCAGCAGTGAAGGGCAGGAGGGCTATGGCTACACCTTC.

The CDR3 loop is CASSPSSSRSEDEQFF. Here the CDR3 DNA reads TGTGCCAGCAGTCCTTCTAGTAGTCGGAGCGAGGATGAGCAGTTCTTC. The chain is built from TRBV6-6 and TRBJ2-1; D remains ambiguous. Trimming cost V 5 bases and J 8 bases, with 22 bases left between them. The CDR3 is made up of 16 amino acids. The germline gives CDR1 MNHNY, CDR2 SVGAGI (reference sequence).

This clone was detected once. The CDR3 nucleotides are TGTGCCAGCAGCAGACGAACGGACTCTGGAAACACCATATATTTT. Translating it yields CASSRRTDSGNTIYF. The rearrangement uses TRBV7-2 and TRBJ1-3; D is ambiguous. The V end lost 5 bases, the J end lost 0 bases, and 11 bases lay between the germline ends. This CDR3 spans 15 amino acids. Germline CDR1 SGHTA, CDR2 FQGNSA.

The chain uses TRBV19 and TRBJ1-6; weak D call: TRBD1 (6 bases). From germline, CDR1 is LNHDA and CDR2 SQIVND (reference sequence). Trimming shortened V by 7 bases and J by 9 bases, and 13 bases separated the two germline ends. The length of the CDR3 is 13 residues. The CDR3 here is CASTGTTGSPLHF. The DNA of the CDR3 is TGTGCCAGTACCGGGACAACGGGTTCACCCCTCCACTTT.

V usage is TRBV7-2 and J usage is TRBJ1-5; TRBD1 might be the D (5 bases). The V end lost 5 bases, the J end lost 0 bases, and 17 bases lay between the germline ends. In germline, CDR1 is SGHTA, CDR2 FQGNSA. CDR3 length: 17 residues. In DNA, the CDR3 is TGTGCCAGCAGCCGTGGGGACCTAAAGGCTAGCAATCAGCCCCAGCATTTT. The encoded protein is CASSRGDLKASNQPQHF.

The chain's CDR3 is CASSSTSSEQYF. CDR3 bases: TGTGCCAGCAGCTCGACATCTTCCGAGCAGTACTTC. The chain links TRBV7-9 to TRBJ2-7; D not certain. This CDR3 is 12 amino acids long. Trimming stripped 4 bases from V and 6 bases from J, with 10 bases between. Germline values: CDR1 SEHNR, CDR2 FQNEAQ (reference sequence).

The count of this clone is one. The J gene is TRBJ2-3, the V gene TRBV4-1; 8 bases line up with TRBD1. The CDR3 runs to 16 residues. CDR1 is MGHRA and CDR2 is YSYEKL in the germline V gene. V was clipped by 3 bases and J by 2 bases; unmatched bases: 7. The CDR3 is CASSHKGQELTDTQYF. The DNA of the CDR3 is TGCGCCAGCAGCCACAAGGGACAGGAGCTCACAGATACGCAGTATTTT.

The rearrangement links TRBV7-9 to TRBJ2-7; D is ambiguous. With 5 bases removed from V and 0 bases from J, the gap between germline ends came to 17 bases. CDR3 length equals 16 residues. Germline V gene sequence: CDR1 SEHNR, CDR2 FQNEAQ (reference sequence). CDR3 DNA: TGTGCCAGCAGCCAAGGGAAGCTGTTGAGCTCCTACGAGCAGTACTTC. This codes for CASSQGKLLSSYEQYF.

This clone has more than one count but fewer than ten. The genes are TRBV6-1 and TRBJ1-5; D is uncertain. V lost 1 base to trimming and J lost 0 bases, with 13 bases between them. Germline V gene sequence: CDR1 MNHNS, CDR2 SASEGT. CDR3 length equals 17 residues. The CDR3 nucleotides read TGTGCCAGCAGTGAAGGTCAGAGTCCTTATAGCAATCAGCCCCAGCATTTT. Residues: CASSEGQSPYSNQPQHF.

The chain is built from TRBV4-1 and TRBJ1-1; TRBD1 is a possible D gene (6 bases). This CDR3 region has 14 residues. Between the trimmed V and J ends, which lost 4 bases and 1 base, there was a span of 10 bases. Per germline, CDR1 MGHRA and CDR2 YSYEKL. DNA of the CDR3: TGCGCCAGCAGCCCGGGACATCGGAACACTGAAGCTTTCTTT. Translated: CASSPGHRNTEAFF.

For the CDR3, the DNA is TGTGCCATGGAGGCCCTGGGAGGATTAAACCCGATTCAAGGAAACACCATATATTTT. Encoded protein: CAMEALGGLNPIQGNTIYF. This chain links TRBV30 with TRBJ1-3; D call uncertain. The CDR3 spans 19 residues. Germline V CDR1 and CDR2: GTSNPN, SVGIG (reference sequence). Deletions cut 8 bases from V and 4 bases from J, with 33 bases between.